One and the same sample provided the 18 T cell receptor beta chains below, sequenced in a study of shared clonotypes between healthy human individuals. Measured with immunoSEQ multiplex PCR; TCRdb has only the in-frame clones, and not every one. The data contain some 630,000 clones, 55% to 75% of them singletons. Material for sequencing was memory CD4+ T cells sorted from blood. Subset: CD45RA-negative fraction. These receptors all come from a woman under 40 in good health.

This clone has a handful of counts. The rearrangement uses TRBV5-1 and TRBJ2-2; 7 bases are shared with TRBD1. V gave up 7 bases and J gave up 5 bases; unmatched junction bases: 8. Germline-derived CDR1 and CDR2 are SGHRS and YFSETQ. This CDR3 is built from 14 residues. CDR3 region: CASCRQGPTGELFF. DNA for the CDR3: TGCGCCAGCTGCCGACAGGGCCCAACCGGGGAGCTGTTTTTT.

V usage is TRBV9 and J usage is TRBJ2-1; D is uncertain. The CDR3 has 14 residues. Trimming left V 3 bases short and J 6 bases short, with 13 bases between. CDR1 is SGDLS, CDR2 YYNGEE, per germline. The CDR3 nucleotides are TGTGCCAGCAGCGGAGGAACCCGTGCCAATGAGCAGTTCTTC. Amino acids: CASSGGTRANEQFF. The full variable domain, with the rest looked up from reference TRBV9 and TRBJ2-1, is DSGVTQTPKHLITATGQRVTLRCSPRSGDLSVYWYQQSLDQGLQFLIQYYNGEERAKGNILERFSAQQFPDLHSELNLSSLELGDSALYFCASSGGTRANEQFFGPGTRLTVL.

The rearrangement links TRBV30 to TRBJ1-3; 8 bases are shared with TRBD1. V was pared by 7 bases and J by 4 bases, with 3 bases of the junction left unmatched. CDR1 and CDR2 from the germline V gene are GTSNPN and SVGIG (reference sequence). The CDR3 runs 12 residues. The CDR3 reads CAYGQGGNTIYF. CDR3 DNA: TGTGCCTACGGACAGGGCGGAAACACCATATATTTT.

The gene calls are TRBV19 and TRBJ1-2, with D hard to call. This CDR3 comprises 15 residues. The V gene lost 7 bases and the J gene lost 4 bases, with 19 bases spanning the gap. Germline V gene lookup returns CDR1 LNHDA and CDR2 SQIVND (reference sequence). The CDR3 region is CASTPTLEGSYGYTF. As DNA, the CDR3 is TGTGCCAGTACCCCGACGTTGGAGGGCTCCTATGGCTACACCTTC.

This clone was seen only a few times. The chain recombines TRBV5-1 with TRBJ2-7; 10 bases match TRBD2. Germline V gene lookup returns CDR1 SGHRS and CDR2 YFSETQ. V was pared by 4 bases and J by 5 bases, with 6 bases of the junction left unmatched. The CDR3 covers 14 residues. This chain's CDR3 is CASSISGRINEQYF. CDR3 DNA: TGCGCCAGCAGCATTAGCGGGAGGATAAACGAGCAGTACTTC.

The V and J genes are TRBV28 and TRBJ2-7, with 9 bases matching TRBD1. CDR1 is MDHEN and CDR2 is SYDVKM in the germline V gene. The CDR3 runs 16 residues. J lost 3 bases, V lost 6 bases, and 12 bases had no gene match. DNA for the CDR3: TGTGCCAGCAGGGCTGGGGGGGACAGGGCGTTCTACGAGCAGTACTTC. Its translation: CASRAGGDRAFYEQYF.

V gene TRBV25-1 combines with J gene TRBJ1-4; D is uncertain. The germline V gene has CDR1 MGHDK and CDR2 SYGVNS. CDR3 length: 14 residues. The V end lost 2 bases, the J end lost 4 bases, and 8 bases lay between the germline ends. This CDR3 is CASSEQEINEKLFF. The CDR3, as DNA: TGTGCCAGCAGTGAACAGGAGATTAATGAAAAACTGTTTTTT.

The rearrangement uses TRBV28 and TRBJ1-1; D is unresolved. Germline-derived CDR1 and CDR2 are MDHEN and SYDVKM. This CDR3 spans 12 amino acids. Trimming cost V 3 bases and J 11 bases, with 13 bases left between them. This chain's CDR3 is CASSFSPRTAFF. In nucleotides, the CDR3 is TGTGCCAGCAGTTTCTCCCCTCGGACGGCTTTCTTT.

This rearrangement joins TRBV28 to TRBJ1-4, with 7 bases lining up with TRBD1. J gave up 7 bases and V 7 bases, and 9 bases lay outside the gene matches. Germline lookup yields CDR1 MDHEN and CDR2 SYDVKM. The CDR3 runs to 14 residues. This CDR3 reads CASIGGGGFEKLFF. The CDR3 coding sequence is TGTGCCAGCATCGGGGGAGGGGGCTTTGAAAAACTGTTTTTT.

The CDR3 nucleotides are TGTGCCAGCAACCTAGCGGGAGGTATTGAGCAGTTCTTC. Protein: CASNLAGGIEQFF. The gene calls are TRBV2 and TRBJ2-1; 11 bases map to TRBD2. CDR1 is SNHLY, CDR2 FYNNEI, per germline. The CDR3 is made up of 13 amino acids. Unmatched junction bases numbered 5, after V lost 7 bases and J lost 9 bases.

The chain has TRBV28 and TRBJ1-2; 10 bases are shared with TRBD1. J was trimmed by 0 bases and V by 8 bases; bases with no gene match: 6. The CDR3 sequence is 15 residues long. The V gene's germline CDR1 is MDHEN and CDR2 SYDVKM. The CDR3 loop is CASLDRGSPNYGYTF. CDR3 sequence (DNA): TGTGCCAGCCTGGACAGGGGGAGTCCTAACTATGGCTACACCTTC.

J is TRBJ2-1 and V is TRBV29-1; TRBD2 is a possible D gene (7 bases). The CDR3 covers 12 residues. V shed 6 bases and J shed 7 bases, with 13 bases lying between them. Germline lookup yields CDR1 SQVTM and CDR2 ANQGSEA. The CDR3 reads CSVGGPGNEQFF. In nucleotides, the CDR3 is TGCAGCGTGGGGGGGCCAGGGAATGAGCAGTTCTTC.

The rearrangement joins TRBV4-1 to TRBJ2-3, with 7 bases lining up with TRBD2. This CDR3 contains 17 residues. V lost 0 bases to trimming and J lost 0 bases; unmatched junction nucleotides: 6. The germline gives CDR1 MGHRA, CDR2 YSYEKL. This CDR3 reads CASSQDLGGGSTDTQYF. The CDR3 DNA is TGCGCCAGCAGCCAAGATCTAGGCGGGGGAAGCACAGATACGCAGTATTTT.

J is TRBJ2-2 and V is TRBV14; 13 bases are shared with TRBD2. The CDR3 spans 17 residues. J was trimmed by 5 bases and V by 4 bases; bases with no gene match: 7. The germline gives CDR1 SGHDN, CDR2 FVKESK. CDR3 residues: CASSRGLAGPRTGELFF. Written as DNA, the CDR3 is TGTGCCAGCAGCCGGGGACTAGCGGGACCCCGGACCGGGGAGCTGTTTTTT.

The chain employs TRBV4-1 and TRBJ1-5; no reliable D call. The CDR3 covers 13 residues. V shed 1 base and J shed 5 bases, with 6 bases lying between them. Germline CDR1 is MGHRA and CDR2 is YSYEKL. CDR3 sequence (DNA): TGCGCCAGCAGCCAAGGCTGGGATCAGCCCCAGCATTTT. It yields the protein CASSQGWDQPQHF.

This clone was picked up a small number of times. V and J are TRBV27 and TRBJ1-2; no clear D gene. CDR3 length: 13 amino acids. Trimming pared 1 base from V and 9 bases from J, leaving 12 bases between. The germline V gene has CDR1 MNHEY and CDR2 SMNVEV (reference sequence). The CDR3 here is CASSLFAGGSYTF. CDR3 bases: TGTGCCAGCAGTTTATTTGCAGGTGGCAGCTACACCTTC.

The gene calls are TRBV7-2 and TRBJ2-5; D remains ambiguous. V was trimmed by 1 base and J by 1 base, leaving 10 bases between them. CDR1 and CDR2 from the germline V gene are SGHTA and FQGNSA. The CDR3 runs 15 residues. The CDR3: CASSLVGAAQETQYF. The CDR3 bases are TGTGCCAGCAGCTTAGTAGGCGCAGCCCAAGAGACCCAGTACTTC.

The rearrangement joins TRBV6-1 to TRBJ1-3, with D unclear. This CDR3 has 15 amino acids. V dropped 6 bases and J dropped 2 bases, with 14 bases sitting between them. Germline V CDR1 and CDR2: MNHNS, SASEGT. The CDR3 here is CASSQAESPGNTIYF. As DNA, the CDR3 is TGTGCCAGCAGCCAGGCCGAGAGCCCTGGAAACACCATATATTTT.